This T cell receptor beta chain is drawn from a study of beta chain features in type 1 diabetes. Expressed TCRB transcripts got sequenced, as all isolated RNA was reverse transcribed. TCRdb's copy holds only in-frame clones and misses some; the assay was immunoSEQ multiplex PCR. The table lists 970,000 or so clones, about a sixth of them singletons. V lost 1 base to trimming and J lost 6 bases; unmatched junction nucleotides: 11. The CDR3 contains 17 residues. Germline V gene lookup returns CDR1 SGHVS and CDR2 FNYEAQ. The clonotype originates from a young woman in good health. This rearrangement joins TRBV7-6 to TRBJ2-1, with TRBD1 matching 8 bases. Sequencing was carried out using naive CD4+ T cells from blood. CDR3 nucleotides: TGTGCCAGCAGCTTAGGGGGGGCAGGGGGCCCGCCCAATGAGCAGTTCTTC. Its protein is CASSLGGAGGPPNEQFF.